This TCR beta chain was recorded in a study of T cells in tumors after PD-1 blockade. As for the study in general: Prior checkpoint blockade, systemic immunosuppressant use, or anti-cancer therapy within 4 weeks excluded patients.

Note on this clone: Antigen unknown.

Using immunoSEQ multiplex PCR, the repertoire was profiled, and TCRdb retains in-frame clones only, with some absent. The sample yields a few thousand clones, roughly 63% seen once. The V and J ends lost 3 bases and 0 bases respectively, with 15 bases between them. From germline, CDR1 is KGHSH and CDR2 LQKENI. This CDR3 spans 17 amino acids. Study observations and caveats: Peripheral recruitment is suggested, as some novel exhausted tumor clones were in pre-treatment blood. Only pre- versus post-treatment comparisons showed clonal replacement. Most post-therapy expanded exhausted CD8+ clones were new, undetected before treatment.

This chain connects TRBV18 to TRBJ2-1; D is possibly TRBD1 or TRBD2 (5 bases each). Sample: tumor tissue, taken after anti-PD-1 treatment. The TCR was taken from a human donor with basal cell carcinoma. In DNA, the CDR3 is TGTGCCAGCTCACCCGTAAGTGGGGGATACTCCTACAATGAGCAGTTCTTC. Protein: CASSPVSGGYSYNEQFF.